These 11 T cell receptor beta chains share one sample of origin, sequenced in a study of shared clonotypes between healthy human individuals. TCRdb's table, derived via immunoSEQ multiplex PCR, lists solely in-frame clones and lacks some. The repertoire holds hundreds of thousands of clones, with roughly 98% as singletons. Naive CD8 cells comprised CD45RO-negative, CCR7-positively selected cells, excluding terminally differentiated effector memory CD45RA+ cells. Sequences were obtained from naive CD8+ T cells sorted from blood. The receptors derive from a man aged 30-40 years in good health.

This chain links TRBV11-2 with TRBJ2-7; 8 bases map to TRBD1. V shed 5 bases and J 4 bases; nucleotides not matched to a gene: 13. CDR1 and CDR2 from the germline V gene are SGHAT and FQNNGV. CDR3 length: 16 amino acids. In DNA form, the CDR3 reads TGTGCCAGCAGCCACATGCCGGGACAGGCGCTTTACGAGCAGTACTTC. Translation: CASSHMPGQALYEQYF.

This chain connects TRBV5-6 to TRBJ1-5; D gene unclear. Germline CDR1 is SGHDT and CDR2 is YYEEEE. Trimming took 3 bases from V and 0 from J, leaving 7 bases between them. The CDR3 runs to 14 residues. CDR3 residues: CASSSGLSNQPQHF. The DNA for the CDR3 is TGTGCCAGCAGCTCCGGGCTTAGCAATCAGCCCCAGCATTTT.

The chain links TRBV7-9 to TRBJ1-1; 7 positions match TRBD1. Germline assignment: CDR1 SEHNR and CDR2 FQNEAQ (reference sequence). With 10 bases clipped from V and 0 bases from J, the junction kept 11 bases outside the gene matches. The CDR3 runs to 15 residues. DNA of the CDR3: TGTGCCACCTCAGGGAGGGGGCGCGTGAACACTGAAGCTTTCTTT. Its protein is CATSGRGRVNTEAFF.

The chain combines TRBV29-1 with TRBJ2-2, with 10 bases identical to TRBD1. The germline V gene encodes CDR1 SQVTM and CDR2 ANQGSEA. The CDR3 covers 19 residues. V lost 4 bases to trimming and J lost 7 bases; unmatched junction nucleotides: 21. CDR3 region: CSVAGRLGGTGVEIGELFF. As DNA, the CDR3 is TGCAGCGTTGCTGGACGGCTAGGTGGGACAGGGGTGGAGATCGGGGAGCTGTTTTTT.

The V call is TRBV10-2, the J call TRBJ1-2, with a weak D call TRBD1 (6 bases). The CDR3 has 13 amino acids. Germline V CDR1 and CDR2: WSHSY, SAAADI. The V end lost 7 bases, the J end lost 7 bases, and 16 bases lay between the germline ends. This CDR3 is CASTVAGAVGYTF. CDR3 sequence (DNA): TGCGCCAGCACAGTTGCAGGGGCGGTTGGCTACACCTTC.

The chain recombines TRBV4-3 with TRBJ2-3; D tentatively fits TRBD1 or TRBD2 (5 bases each). CDR1 is LGHNA and CDR2 is YSLEER in the germline V gene. There are 13 residues in the CDR3. V was cut by 1 base and J by 4 bases, with 6 bases left in between. The CDR3 spells CASSQGGSDTQYF. The CDR3 nucleotides read TGCGCCAGCAGCCAAGGGGGGTCAGATACGCAGTATTTT.

V gene TRBV4-1 combines with J gene TRBJ1-1; D is undetermined. Germline assignment: CDR1 MGHRA and CDR2 YSYEKL. V was trimmed by 1 base and J by 7 bases, leaving 4 bases between them. This CDR3 region has 11 residues. The CDR3 DNA follows: TGCGCCAGCAGCCAAGGGAGTGAAGCTTTCTTT. It yields the protein CASSQGSEAFF.

The chain recombines TRBV6-5 with TRBJ2-1; the D gene is possibly TRBD1 (6 bases). This CDR3 contains 15 residues. The germline V gene has CDR1 MNHEY and CDR2 SVGAGI. The V gene lost 6 bases and the J gene lost 0 bases, with 12 bases spanning the gap. CDR3 sequence (DNA): TGTGCCAGCAGGCACACAGGGAGCTCCTACAATGAGCAGTTCTTC. Its translation is CASRHTGSSYNEQFF.

The rearrangement links TRBV6-1 to TRBJ2-7, with D unresolved. Germline assignment: CDR1 MNHNS and CDR2 SASEGT. The CDR3 is 13 residues long. V dropped 6 bases and J dropped 3 bases, with 12 bases sitting between them. CDR3 in amino acids: CASSTSTYYEQYF. CDR3 bases: TGTGCCAGCAGCACGTCCACATACTACGAGCAGTACTTC.

The chain uses TRBV9 and TRBJ2-7; D is undetermined. The CDR3 totals 12 residues. V was pared by 0 bases and J by 6 bases, with 7 bases between. From germline, CDR1 is SGDLS and CDR2 YYNGEE. In DNA, the CDR3 is TGTGCCAGCAGCGTAGATTTCGGCGAGCAGTACTTC. The encoded protein is CASSVDFGEQYF.

The V and J genes are TRBV29-1 and TRBJ2-1; 8 nucleotides align to TRBD2. The CDR3 is 16 amino acids. Germline assignment: CDR1 SQVTM and CDR2 ANQGSEA. V was pared by 4 bases and J by 9 bases, with 17 bases of the junction left unmatched. The CDR3 nucleotides are TGCAGCGTTGTTGGGGGCCGGGAGGGCCAGGGTATTGAGCAGTTCTTC. It specifies CSVVGGREGQGIEQFF.